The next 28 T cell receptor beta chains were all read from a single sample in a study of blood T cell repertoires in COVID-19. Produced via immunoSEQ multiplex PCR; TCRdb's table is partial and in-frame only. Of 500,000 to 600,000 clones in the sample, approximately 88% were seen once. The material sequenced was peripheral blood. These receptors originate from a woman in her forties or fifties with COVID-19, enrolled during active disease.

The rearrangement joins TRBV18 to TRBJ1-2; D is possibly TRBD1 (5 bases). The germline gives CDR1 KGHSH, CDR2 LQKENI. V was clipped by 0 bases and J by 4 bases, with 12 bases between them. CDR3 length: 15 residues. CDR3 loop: CASSPPSGPGYGYTF. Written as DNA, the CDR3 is TGTGCCAGCTCACCACCGTCAGGGCCTGGCTATGGCTACACCTTC.

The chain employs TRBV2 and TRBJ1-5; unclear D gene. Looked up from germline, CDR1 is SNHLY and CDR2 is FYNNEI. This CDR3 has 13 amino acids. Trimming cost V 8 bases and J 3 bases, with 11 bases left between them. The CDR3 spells CASRREPNQPQHF. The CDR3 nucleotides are TGTGCCAGCCGGAGAGAGCCCAATCAGCCCCAGCATTTT. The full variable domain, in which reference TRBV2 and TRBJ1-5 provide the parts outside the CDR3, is EPEVTQTPSHQVTQMGQEVILRCVPISNHLYFYWYRQILGQKVEFLVSFYNNEISEKSEIFDDQFSVERPDGSNFTLKIRSTKLEDSAMYFCASRREPNQPQHFGDGTRLSIL.

The CDR3 here is CASSLVRDPYGYTF. The CDR3 coding sequence is TGTGCCAGCAGCTTGGTACGGGATCCCTATGGCTACACCTTC. This chain uses TRBV5-4 with TRBJ1-2, with no clear D. The germline V gene encodes CDR1 SGHNT and CDR2 YYREEE (reference sequence). The CDR3 extends over 14 amino acids. V lost 0 bases and J lost 4, with 10 bases in between. The full variable domain, completed using reference TRBV5-4 and TRBJ1-2, is ETGVTQSPTHLIKTRGQQVTLRCSSQSGHNTVSWYQQALGQGPQFIFQYYREEENGRGNFPPRFSGLQFPNYSSELNVNALELDDSALYLCASSLVRDPYGYTFGSGTRLTVV.

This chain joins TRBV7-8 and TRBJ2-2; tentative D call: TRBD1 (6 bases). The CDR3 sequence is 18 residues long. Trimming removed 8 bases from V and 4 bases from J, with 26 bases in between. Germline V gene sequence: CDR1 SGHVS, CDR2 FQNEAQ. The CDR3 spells CASPKKSWWGQVTGELFF. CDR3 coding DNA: TGTGCCAGCCCCAAAAAGAGTTGGTGGGGGCAAGTCACCGGGGAGCTGTTTTTT.

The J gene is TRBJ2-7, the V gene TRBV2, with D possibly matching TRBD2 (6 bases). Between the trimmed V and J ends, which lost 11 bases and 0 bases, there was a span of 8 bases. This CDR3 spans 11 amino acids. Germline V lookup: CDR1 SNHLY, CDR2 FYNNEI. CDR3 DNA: TGTGCCGCGGGGTTCTCCTACGAGCAGTACTTC. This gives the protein CAAGFSYEQYF.

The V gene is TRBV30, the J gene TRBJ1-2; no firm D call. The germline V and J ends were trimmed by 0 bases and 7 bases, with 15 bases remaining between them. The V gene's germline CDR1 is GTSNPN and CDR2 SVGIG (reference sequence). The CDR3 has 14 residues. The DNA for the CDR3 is TGTGCCTGGAGTGTAAACTCCATCCCGGGTGGCTACACCTTC. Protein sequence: CAWSVNSIPGGYTF.

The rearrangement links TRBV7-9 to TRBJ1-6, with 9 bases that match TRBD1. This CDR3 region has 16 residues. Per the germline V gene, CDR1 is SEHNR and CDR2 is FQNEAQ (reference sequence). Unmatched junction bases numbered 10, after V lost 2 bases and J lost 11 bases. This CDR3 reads CASSLPTGGTVTPLHF. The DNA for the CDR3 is TGTGCCAGCAGCTTACCCACAGGGGGCACAGTGACACCCCTCCACTTT.

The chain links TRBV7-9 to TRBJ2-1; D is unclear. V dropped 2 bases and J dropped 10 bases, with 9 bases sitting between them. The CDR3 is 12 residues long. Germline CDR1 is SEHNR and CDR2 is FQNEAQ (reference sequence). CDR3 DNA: TGTGCCAGCAGCTTATTCGTCCGGGAGCAGTTCTTC. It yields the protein CASSLFVREQFF.

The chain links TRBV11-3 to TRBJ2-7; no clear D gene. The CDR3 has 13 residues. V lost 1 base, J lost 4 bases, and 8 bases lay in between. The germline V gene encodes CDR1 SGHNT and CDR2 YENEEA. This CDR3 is CASSLGDIYEQYF. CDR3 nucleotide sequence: TGTGCCAGCAGCTTAGGAGACATTTACGAGCAGTACTTC. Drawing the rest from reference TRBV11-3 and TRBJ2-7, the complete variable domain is EAGVVQSPRYKIIEKKQPVAFWCNPISGHNTLYWYLQNLGQGPELLIRYENEEAVDDSQLPKDRFSAERLKGVDSTLKIQPAELGDSAVYLCASSLGDIYEQYFGPGTRLTVT.

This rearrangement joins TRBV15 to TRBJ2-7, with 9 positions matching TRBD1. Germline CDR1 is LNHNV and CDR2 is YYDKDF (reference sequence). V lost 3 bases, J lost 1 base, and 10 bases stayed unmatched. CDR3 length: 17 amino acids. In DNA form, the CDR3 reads TGTGCCACCAGCAGCGGCGCTACAGGGGGCTTATCCTACGAGCAGTACTTC. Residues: CATSSGATGGLSYEQYF.

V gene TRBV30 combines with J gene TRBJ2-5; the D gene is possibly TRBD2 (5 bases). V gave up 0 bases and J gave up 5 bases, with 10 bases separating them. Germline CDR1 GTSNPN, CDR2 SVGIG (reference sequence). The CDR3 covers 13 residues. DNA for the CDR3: TGTGCCTGGAGTGTACGACTATCGGAGACCCAGTACTTC. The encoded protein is CAWSVRLSETQYF.

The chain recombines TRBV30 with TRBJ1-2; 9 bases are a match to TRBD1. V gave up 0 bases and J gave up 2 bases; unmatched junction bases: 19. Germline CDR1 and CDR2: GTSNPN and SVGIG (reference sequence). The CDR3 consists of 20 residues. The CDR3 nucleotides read TGTGCCTGGAGTGTTGTTCAGGTTTCCTGGACAGGGGTGGAAAACTATGGCTACACCTTC. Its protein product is CAWSVVQVSWTGVENYGYTF.

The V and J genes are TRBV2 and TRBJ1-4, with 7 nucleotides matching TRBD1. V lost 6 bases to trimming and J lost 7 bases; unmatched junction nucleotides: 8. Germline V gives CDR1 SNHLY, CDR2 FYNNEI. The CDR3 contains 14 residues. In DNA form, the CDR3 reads TGTGCCAGCAGAGCCGACAGGGTAATTGAAAAACTGTTTTTT. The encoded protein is CASRADRVIEKLFF.

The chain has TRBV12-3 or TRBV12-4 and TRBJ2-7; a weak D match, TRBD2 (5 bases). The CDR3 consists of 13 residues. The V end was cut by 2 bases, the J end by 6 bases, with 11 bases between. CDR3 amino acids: CASSLLASSEQYF. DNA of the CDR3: TGTGCCAGCAGTTTATTAGCGTCTAGCGAGCAGTACTTC.

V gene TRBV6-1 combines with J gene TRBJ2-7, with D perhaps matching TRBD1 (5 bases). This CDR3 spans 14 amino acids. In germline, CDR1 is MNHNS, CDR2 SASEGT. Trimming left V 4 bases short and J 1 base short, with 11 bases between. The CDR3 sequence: CASSGTMGSYEQYF. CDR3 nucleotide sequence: TGTGCCAGCAGTGGGACAATGGGGTCCTACGAGCAGTACTTC.

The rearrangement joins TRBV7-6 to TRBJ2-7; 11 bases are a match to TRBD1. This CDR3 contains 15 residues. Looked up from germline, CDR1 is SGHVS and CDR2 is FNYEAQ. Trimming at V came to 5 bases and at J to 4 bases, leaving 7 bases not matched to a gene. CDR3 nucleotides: TGTGCCAGCAGCCCCGGACAGGGGGCTTTTTACGAGCAGTACTTC. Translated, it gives CASSPGQGAFYEQYF.

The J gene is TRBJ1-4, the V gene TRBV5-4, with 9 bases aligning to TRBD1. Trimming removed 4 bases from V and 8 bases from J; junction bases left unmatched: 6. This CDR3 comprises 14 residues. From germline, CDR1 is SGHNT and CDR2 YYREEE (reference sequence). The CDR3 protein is CASSLRTGVEKLFF. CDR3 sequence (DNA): TGTGCCAGCAGCCTGCGGACAGGGGTGGAAAAACTGTTTTTT.

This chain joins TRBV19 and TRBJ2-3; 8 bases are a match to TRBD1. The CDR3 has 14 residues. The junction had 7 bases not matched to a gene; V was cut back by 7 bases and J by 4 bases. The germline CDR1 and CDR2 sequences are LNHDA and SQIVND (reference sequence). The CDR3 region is CASKDVQGADTQYF. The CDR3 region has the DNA TGTGCCAGTAAGGACGTACAGGGGGCAGATACGCAGTATTTT.

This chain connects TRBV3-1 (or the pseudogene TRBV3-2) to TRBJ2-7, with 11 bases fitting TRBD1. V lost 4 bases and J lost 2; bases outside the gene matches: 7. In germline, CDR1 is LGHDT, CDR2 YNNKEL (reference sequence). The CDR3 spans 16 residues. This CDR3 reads CASSPRTGGRAYEQYF. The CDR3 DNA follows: TGTGCCAGCAGCCCGAGGACAGGGGGCCGAGCCTACGAGCAGTACTTC.

CDR3 in amino acids: CASSLTGGTDQPQHF. The CDR3 bases are TGTGCCAGCAGCCTTACAGGGGGAACGGATCAGCCCCAGCATTTT. The chain couples TRBV6-6 to TRBJ1-5; 8 bases are a match to TRBD1. V trimming: 6 bases; J trimming: 5 bases; junction bases outside the gene matches: 9. Germline V lookup: CDR1 MNHNY, CDR2 SVGAGI (reference sequence). The CDR3 is made up of 15 amino acids.

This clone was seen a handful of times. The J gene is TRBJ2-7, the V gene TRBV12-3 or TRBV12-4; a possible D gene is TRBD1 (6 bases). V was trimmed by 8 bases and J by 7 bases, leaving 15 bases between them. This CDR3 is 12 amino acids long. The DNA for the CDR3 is TGTGCCAGCTCCCAGGGGCCCCAAGAGCAGTACTTC. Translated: CASSQGPQEQYF.

CDR3 nucleotide sequence: TGCGCCAGCAGCCCGGGACAGGGACGAAATTCACCCCTCCACTTT. Translation gives CASSPGQGRNSPLHF. This chain joins TRBV5-1 and TRBJ1-6, with 9 bases matching TRBD1. The CDR3 is 15 amino acids. With V trimmed by 4 bases and J by 7 bases, 6 bases remained unmatched. The germline CDR1 and CDR2 sequences are SGHRS and YFSETQ.

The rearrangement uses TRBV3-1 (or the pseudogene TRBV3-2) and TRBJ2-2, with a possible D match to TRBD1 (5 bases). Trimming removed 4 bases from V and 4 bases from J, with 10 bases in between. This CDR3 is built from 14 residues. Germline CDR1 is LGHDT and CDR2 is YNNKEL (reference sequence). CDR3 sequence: CASSRQPPTGELFF. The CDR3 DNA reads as TGTGCCAGCAGCCGACAGCCCCCCACCGGGGAGCTGTTTTTT.

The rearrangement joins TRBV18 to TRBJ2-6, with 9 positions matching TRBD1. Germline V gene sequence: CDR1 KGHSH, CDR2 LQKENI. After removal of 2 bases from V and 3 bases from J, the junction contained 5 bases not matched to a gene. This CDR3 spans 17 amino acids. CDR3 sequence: CASSPMTGGGGANVLTF. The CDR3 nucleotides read TGTGCCAGCTCACCAATGACAGGGGGAGGTGGGGCCAACGTCCTGACTTTC.

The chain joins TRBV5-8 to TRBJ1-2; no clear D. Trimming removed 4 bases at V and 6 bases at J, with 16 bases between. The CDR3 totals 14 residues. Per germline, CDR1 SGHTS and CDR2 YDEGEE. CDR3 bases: TGTGCCAGCAGCCCGAGGTGGTTCGGGAATGGCTACACCTTC. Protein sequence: CASSPRWFGNGYTF.

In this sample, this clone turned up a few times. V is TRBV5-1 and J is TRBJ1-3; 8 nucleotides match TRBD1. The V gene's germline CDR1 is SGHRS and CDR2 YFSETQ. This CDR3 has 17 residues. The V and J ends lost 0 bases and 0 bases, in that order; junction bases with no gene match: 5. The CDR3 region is CASSLAGDRSSGNTIYF. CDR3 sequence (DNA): TGCGCCAGCAGCTTGGCCGGGGACAGGAGCTCTGGAAACACCATATATTTT.

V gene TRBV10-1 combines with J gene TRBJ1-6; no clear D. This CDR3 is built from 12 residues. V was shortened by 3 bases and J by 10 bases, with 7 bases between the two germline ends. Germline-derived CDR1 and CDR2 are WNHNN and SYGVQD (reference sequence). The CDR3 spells CASSDSGSPLHF. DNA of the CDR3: TGCGCCAGCAGTGATTCAGGATCACCCCTCCACTTT.

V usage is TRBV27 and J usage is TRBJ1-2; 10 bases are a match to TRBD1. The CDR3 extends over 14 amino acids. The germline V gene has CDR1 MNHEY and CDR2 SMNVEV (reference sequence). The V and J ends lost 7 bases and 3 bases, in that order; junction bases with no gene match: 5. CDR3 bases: TGTGCCAGCAACCCGGGACAGGGGCACTATGGCTACACCTTC. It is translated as CASNPGQGHYGYTF.